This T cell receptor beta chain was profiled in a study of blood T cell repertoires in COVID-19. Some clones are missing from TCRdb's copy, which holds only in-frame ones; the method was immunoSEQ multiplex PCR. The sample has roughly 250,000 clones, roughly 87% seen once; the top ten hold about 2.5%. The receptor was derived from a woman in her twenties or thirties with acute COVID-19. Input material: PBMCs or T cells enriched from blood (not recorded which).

CDR3 in amino acids: CASSFGESPLHF. CDR3 DNA sequence: TGTGCCAGCAGTTTCGGAGAATCACCCCTCCACTTT. The chain carries TRBV5-6 and TRBJ1-6; no definite D call. CDR1 is SGHDT and CDR2 is YYEEEE in the germline V gene. CDR3 length: 12 residues. V was pared by 5 bases and J by 10 bases, with 10 bases between.